This T cell receptor (beta chain) derives from a study of CD8 T cells in ankylosing spondylitis. Findings of the study overall: Reportedly, disease-linked clones are significantly enriched in ankylosing spondylitis patients' matched synovial fluid. One TCR beta motif, made up of roughly eight highly homologous variants, appeared characteristic of ankylosing spondylitis blood. A number of the motif variants had already been described in reactive arthritis synovial fluid and blood. CD8+ disease-linked clones were present at relatively low frequencies in blood.

The CDR3 length is 14 residues. V was cut by 6 bases and J by 5 bases, with 16 bases left in between. The germline gives CDR1 MNHNS, CDR2 SASEGT. This clonotype was seen only a few times. Its antigen is unidentified. By quantitative 5'-RACE with molecular barcodes, the TCR beta libraries were made. TCRdb re-derived calls from the 5' RACE reads in MiXCR, one entry per CDR3 protein. Altogether approximately 440,000 distinct CDR3 sequences are present, 17% being singletons, with the ten largest covering 0.95% to 1.1%. This sequence was found in a male donor with ankylosing spondylitis. The chain is built from TRBV6-1 and TRBJ1-1; possible D gene TRBD1, 6 bases. The sequenced sample consisted of blood, either unsorted or a sorted T cell fraction (not recorded which). CDR3 region: CASRKTGTGTEAFF. The CDR3 DNA follows: TGTGCCAGCAGAAAGACAGGTACTGGGACTGAAGCTTTCTTT.